This T cell receptor (beta chain) was retrieved from a study of blood T cell repertoires in COVID-19. Study-wide background: T cells, B-cell-depleted T cells, or PBMCs supplied cDNA or gDNA.

There are 12 residues in the CDR3. Germline assignment: CDR1 MDHEN and CDR2 SYDVKM. V lost 6 bases and J lost 4, with 8 bases in between. The assay was immunoSEQ multiplex PCR, and TCRdb's table has in-frame clones only and misses some. The data contain around 160,000 clones, over 80% of them singletons. Residents of approximately 25 US areas, aged 18 to 89 years, made up the participants. Assignments of participants to cohorts depended upon their own reported clinical history. Each recovered donor of Cohort 3 presented with two negative PCRs, clearance, or symptom resolution. The sequence was collected from a woman aged 60-75 years who had recovered from COVID-19. Sequencing was carried out using PBMCs or T cells enriched from blood (not recorded which). This chain links TRBV28 with TRBJ2-3; D perhaps matches TRBD2 (5 bases). CDR3 sequence reads: CASRRAADTQYF. The CDR3 coding sequence is TGTGCCAGCAGGAGGGCCGCAGATACGCAGTATTTT.